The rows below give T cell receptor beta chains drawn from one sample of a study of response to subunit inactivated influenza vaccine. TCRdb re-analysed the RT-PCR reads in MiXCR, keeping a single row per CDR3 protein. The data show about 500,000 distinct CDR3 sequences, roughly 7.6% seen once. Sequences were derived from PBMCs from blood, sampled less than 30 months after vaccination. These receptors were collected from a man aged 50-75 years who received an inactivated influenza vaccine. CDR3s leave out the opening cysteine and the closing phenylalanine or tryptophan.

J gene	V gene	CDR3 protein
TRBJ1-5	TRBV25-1	ASGETGYQPQH
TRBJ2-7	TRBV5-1	ASSFFRDRNEQY
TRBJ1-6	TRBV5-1	ASSLGQYYNSPLH
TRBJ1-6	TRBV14	ASSSRGYNSPLH
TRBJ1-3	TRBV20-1	SARDISRSGNTIY
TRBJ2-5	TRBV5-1	ASSTGTPQETQY
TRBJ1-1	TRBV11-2	ASEQGFTEAF
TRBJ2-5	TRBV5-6	VSSLVWTSAVETQY
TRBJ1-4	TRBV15	ATSRAYPSPSEKLF
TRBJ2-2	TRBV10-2	ASSEYEVSGKLF
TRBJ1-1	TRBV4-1	ASSQWLGDTEAF
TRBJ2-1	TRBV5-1	ASSYGGSGSYNEQF
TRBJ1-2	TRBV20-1	SARQGANGYT
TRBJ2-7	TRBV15	ATSRRTGERDEQY
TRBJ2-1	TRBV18	ASSPSQFSYNEQF
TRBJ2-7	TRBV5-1	ASSFQTSGRFSYEQY
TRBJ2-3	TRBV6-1	ASSLSRTRTDTQY
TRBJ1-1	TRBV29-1	SVRTGGRSTEAF
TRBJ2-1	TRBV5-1	ASSLAGTSGGMKQF
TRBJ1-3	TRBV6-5	ASSYSPGYGNTIY
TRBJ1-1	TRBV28	ASSLARYPEAF
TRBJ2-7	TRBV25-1	ASRLGQAYEQY
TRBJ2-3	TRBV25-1	ASSERIRPRSTDTQY
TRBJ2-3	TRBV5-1	ASGLGRVADTQY
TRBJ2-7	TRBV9	ASSLFPSYEQY
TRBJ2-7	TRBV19	ASSPGPLGEQY
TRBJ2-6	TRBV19	ASSRQGASGANVLT
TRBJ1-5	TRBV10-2	ASSELDPSNQPQH
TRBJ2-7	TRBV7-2	ASSSAVVYEQY
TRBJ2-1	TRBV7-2	ASSFQGAVYNEQF
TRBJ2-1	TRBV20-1	SAQRDEQF
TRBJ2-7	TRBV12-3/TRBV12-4	ASSLAGVYYEQY
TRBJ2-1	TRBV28	ASTRAGGSYNEQF
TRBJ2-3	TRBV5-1	ASSLVDDGDTQY
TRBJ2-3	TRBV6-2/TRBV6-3	ASSSGTAVDTQY
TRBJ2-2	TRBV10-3	AIWANTGELF
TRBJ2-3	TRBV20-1	SARDGGYLSDTQY
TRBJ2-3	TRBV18	ASSPLPSGSPSTDTQY
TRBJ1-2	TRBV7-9	ASSWIVTDGYT
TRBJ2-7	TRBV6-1	ASGKGGPYEQY
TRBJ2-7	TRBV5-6	ASSSPPGEQY
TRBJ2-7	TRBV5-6	ASRVGTAYEQY
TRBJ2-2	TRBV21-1	ASSKSAGFANTGELF
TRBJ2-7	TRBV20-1	SGQPPGISYEQY
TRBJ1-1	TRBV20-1	SASQGVTEAF
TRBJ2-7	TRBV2	ASSRQASSYEQY
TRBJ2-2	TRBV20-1	SAASGNTGELF
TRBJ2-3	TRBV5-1	ASSLVGARTDTQY
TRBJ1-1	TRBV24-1	ATSDTLNTEAF
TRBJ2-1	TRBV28	ASSQRESYNEQF
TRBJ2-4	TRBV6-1	ASSQTGGRGIQY
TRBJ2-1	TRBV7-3	ASSLDWGNEQF
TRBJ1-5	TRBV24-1	ATSTGGNQPQH
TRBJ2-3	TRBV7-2	ASSRLKTSITDTQY